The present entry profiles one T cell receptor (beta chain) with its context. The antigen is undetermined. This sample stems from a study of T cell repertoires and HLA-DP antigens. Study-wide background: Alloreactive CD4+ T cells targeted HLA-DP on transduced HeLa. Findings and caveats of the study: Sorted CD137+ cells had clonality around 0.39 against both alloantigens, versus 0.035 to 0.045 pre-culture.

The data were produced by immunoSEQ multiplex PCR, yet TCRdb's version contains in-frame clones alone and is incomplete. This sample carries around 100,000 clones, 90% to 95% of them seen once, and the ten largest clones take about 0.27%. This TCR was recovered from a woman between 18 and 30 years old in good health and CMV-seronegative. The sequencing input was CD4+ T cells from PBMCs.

The chain's CDR3 is CASSVVGTSGDTQYF. CDR3 DNA sequence: TGTGCCAGCAGCGTAGTCGGGACTAGCGGAGATACGCAGTATTTT. The chain is built from TRBV9 and TRBJ2-3, with TRBD2 matching 11 bases. Germline-derived CDR1 and CDR2 are SGDLS and YYNGEE. The J segment lost 5 bases and the V segment lost 0 bases, leaving 2 bases of the junction unmatched. The CDR3 is 15 residues long.